This T cell receptor (beta chain) was identified in a study of blood T cell repertoires in COVID-19. Original handling: Amplification of reference gene primers was used by the study to estimate nucleated cell counts. Profiled with immunoSEQ multiplex PCR; TCRdb holds only in-frame clones, not every one. V and J calls and clone size are those listed in that table; D and trimming were worked out from the DNA. The sample shows some 320,000 clones, roughly 89% of them seen only once. Participants, about 18 to 90 years old, spanned 24 US areas. Researchers sorted participants into cohorts using their self-reported clinical history. The sequencing input was PBMCs or T cells enriched from blood (not recorded which). The TCR originated in a woman aged 45-60 years who had been exposed to COVID-19.

CDR3 residues: CASSPGTGGLGSQETQYF. The DNA for the CDR3 is TGCGCCAGCAGCCCGGGAACAGGGGGTCTGGGGTCCCAAGAGACCCAGTACTTC. The V and J genes are TRBV4-1 and TRBJ2-5, with 8 bases matching TRBD1. Looked up from germline, CDR1 is MGHRA and CDR2 is YSYEKL. V lost 4 bases to trimming and J lost 1 base; unmatched junction nucleotides: 14. The length of the CDR3 is 18 residues.